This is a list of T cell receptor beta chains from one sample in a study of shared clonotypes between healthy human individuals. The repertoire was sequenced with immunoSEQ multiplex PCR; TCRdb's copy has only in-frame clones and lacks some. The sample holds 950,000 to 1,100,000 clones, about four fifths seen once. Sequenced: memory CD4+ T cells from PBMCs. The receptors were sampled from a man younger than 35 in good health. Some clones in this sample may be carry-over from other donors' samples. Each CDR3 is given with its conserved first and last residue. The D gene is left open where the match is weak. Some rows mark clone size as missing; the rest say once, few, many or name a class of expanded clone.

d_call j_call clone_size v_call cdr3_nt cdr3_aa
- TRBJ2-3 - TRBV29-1 TGCAGCGTTGCTCGCACAGCTAGCACAGATACGCAGTATTTT CSVARTASTDTQYF
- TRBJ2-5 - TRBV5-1 TGCGCCAGCAGCTTGTTTCTACACTCTGAGGAGACCCAGTACTTC CASSLFLHSEETQYF
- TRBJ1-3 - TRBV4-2 TGTGCCAGCAGCCAAGATCTCGGAGGGATTGGAAACACCATATATTTT CASSQDLGGIGNTIYF
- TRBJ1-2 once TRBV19 TGTGCCAGTAGCCTGAGGGGCCCCTATGGCTACACCTTC CASSLRGPYGYTF
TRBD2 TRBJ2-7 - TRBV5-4 TGTGCCAGCAGCTTAGGTTCCAGCGGGGCTTCTTACGAGCAGTACTTC CASSLGSSGASYEQYF
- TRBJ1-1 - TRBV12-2 TGTGCAAGTCGCTTGAGGGGGTTCAACACTGAAGCTTTCTTT CASRLRGFNTEAFF
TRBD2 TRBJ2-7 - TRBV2 TGTGCCAGCAGTGGAAGCTTGCGGGAGTCGCACGAGCAGTACTTC CASSGSLRESHEQYF
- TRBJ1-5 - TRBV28 TGTGCCAGCAGTTTTAGGACCAAGACAAATCAGCCCCAGCATTTT CASSFRTKTNQPQHF
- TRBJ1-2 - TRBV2 TGTGCCAGCAGTGAAGATATTGGCCGAGGGGGCTACACCTTC CASSEDIGRGGYTF
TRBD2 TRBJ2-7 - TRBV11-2 TGTGCCAGCAGCTTAGCCGGGACTAGCGGGTCGAGCTCCTACGAGCAGTACTTC CASSLAGTSGSSSYEQYF
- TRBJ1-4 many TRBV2 TGTGCCAGCAGTGATCGGCAGACTAATGAAAAACTGTTTTTT CASSDRQTNEKLFF
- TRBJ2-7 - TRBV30 TGTGCCTGGAGTGGGGGTGGCCACGAGCAGTACTTC CAWSGGGHEQYF
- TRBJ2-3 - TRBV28 TGTGCCAGCAGTTTAGCGGGACCTACAGATACGCAGTATTTT CASSLAGPTDTQYF
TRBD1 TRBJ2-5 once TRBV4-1 TGCGCCAGCAGCCAGGGACAGGGGGTCTATGAGCAGTACTTC CASSQGQGVYEQYF
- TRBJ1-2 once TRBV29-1 TGCAGCGTTGAACAGGACCCCTTCTATGGCTACACCTTC CSVEQDPFYGYTF
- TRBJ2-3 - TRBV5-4 TGTGCCAGCAGCTTGGGGGGCGGAACCACAGATACGCAGTATTTT CASSLGGGTTDTQYF
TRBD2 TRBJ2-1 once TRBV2 TGTGCCACAGGGGGTGGTAGCGGGAGTTCGTCCTACAATGAGCAGTTCTTC CATGGGSGSSSYNEQFF
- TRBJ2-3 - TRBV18 TGTGCCAGCTCTCCGGGGCTCACAGATACGCAGTATTTT CASSPGLTDTQYF
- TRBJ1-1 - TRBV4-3 TGCGCCAGCAGCCCCTTAGGGCAGGGGAACACTGAAGCTTTCTTT CASSPLGQGNTEAFF
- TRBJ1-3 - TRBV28 TGTGCCAGCAGTCCACAGGGATATACTGGAAACACCATATATTTT CASSPQGYTGNTIYF
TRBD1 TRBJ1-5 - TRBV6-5 TGTGCCAGCAGTCCGGACAGGGACCAGCCCCAGCATTTT CASSPDRDQPQHF
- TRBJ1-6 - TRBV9 TGTGCCAGCAGCCTTACTAGGACTAATTCACCCCTCCACTTT CASSLTRTNSPLHF
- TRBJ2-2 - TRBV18 TGTGCCAGCTCACCGACGGGCGCCGGGGAGCTGTTTTTT CASSPTGAGELFF
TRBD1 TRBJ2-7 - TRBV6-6 TGTGCCAGCAGTAAGGACAGGGGGGTAACCTACGAGCAGTACTTC CASSKDRGVTYEQYF
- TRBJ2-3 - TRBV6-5 TGTGCCAGCAGTTACCCGGGACTGGGCGCAGATACGCAGTATTTT CASSYPGLGADTQYF
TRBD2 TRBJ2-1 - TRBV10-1 TGCGCCAGCAGTGTCGGACTAGCGGGAGGTGAGGCATACAATGAGCAGTTCTTC CASSVGLAGGEAYNEQFF
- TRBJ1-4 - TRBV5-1 TGCGCCAGCAGCAGGGGGGAGGAGGAAAAACTGTTTTTT CASSRGEEEKLFF
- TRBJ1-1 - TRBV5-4 TGTGCCACTGAGAGGGTTTCGGGCACTGAAGCTTTCTTT CATERVSGTEAFF
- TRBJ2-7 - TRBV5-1 TGCGCCAGCAGCTTGGGGGAAGATCGCCAAGGGCAGTACTTC CASSLGEDRQGQYF
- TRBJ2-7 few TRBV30 TGTGCCTGGAGGGACCCTCGGTGGTCTTTTACCTACGAGCAGTACTTC CAWRDPRWSFTYEQYF
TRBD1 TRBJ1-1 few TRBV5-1 TGCGCCAGCAGCCAGGGACAGGGCACTGAAGCTTTCTTT CASSQGQGTEAFF
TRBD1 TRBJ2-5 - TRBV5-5 TGTGCCAGCAGCCGGACAGGGATGCGGGAGACCCAGTACTTC CASSRTGMRETQYF
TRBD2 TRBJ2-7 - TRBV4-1 TGCGCCAGCCAGCGGGGGGAGGGCTCCTACGAGCAGTACTTC CASQRGEGSYEQYF
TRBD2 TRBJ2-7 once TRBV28 TGTGCCAGCAGGAGTATGCGGGAGACCAACGAGCAGTACTTC CASRSMRETNEQYF
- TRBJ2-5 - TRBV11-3 TGTGCCAGCAGCCTATCGGGGCAGACCCAGTACTTC CASSLSGQTQYF
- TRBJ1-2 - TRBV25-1 TGTGCCAGCGAGGGTATAAATGACTATGGCTACACCTTC CASEGINDYGYTF
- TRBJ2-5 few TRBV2 TGTGCCAGCTTGACAGACGACCAAGAGACCCAGTACTTC CASLTDDQETQYF
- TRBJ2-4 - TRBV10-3 TGTGCCATCAGTGATCCCCTCTGGGGCGCGGGACACATTCAGTACTTC CAISDPLWGAGHIQYF
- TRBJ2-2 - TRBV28 TGTGCCAGCAGTTTACCCGAGAACACCGGGGAGCTGTTTTTT CASSLPENTGELFF
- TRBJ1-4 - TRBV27 TGTGCCAGCAGTTTATCCGGCGGACCTAATGAAAAACTGTTTTTT CASSLSGGPNEKLFF